What follows describes a single T cell receptor beta chain. Its specificity is not known. V was cut by 10 bases and J by 6 bases, with 13 bases left in between. The CDR3 is 11 residues long. CDR1 MNHNY and CDR2 SVGAGI come from the germline V gene (reference sequence). The table came from immunoSEQ multiplex PCR; TCRdb's copy has only in-frame clones and leaves some out. The sample lists about 160,000 clones, 94% occurring once. The sample originates from a study of OX40 agonist ivuxolimab in advanced cancers. Study information: Patients got intravenous ivuxolimab at 0.01 to 10 mg/kg every 2 weeks. Previous treatment with anti-PD-1, anti-PD-L1 or anti-CTLA-4 therapy was allowed; 40% had received some. The study, taken as a whole, reports: No determination was made of the antigen specificity of the expanded peripheral T cells. Doses of 0.1 to 3.0 mg/kg were accompanied by clonal expansion of CD4+ and CD8+ blood T cells by week 6.

The sample in question was CD4+ or CD8+ T cells sorted from blood, obtained in a trial of the OX40 agonist ivuxolimab. This chain uses TRBV6-6 with TRBJ2-7; D gene ambiguous. The TCR comes from an adult with an advanced solid tumor such as melanoma, head and neck, liver or kidney cancer. The CDR3 DNA reads TGTGCCACCACCACAATAGGCGAGCAGTACTTC. Translating it yields CATTTIGEQYF.